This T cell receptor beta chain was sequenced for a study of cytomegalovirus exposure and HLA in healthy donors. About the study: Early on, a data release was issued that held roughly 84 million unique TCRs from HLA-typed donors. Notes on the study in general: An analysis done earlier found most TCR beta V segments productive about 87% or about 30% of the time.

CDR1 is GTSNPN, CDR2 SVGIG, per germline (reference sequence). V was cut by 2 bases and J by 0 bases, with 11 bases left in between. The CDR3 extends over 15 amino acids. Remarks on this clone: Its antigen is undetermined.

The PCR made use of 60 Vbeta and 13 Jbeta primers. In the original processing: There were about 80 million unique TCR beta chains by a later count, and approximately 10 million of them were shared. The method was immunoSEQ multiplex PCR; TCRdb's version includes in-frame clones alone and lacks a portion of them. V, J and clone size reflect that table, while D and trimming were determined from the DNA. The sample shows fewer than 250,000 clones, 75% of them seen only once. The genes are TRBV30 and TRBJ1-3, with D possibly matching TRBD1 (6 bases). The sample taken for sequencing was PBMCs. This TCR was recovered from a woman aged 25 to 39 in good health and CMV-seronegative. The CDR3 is CAWSKDSFSGNTIYF. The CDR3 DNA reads TGTGCCTGGAGTAAGGACAGTTTCTCTGGAAACACCATATATTTT. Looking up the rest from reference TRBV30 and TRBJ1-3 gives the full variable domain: SQTIHQWPATLVQPVGSPLSLECTVEGTSNPNLYWYRQAAGRGLQLLFYSVGIGQISSEVPQNLSASRPQDRQFILSSKKLLLSDSGFYLCAWSKDSFSGNTIYFGEGSWLTVV.